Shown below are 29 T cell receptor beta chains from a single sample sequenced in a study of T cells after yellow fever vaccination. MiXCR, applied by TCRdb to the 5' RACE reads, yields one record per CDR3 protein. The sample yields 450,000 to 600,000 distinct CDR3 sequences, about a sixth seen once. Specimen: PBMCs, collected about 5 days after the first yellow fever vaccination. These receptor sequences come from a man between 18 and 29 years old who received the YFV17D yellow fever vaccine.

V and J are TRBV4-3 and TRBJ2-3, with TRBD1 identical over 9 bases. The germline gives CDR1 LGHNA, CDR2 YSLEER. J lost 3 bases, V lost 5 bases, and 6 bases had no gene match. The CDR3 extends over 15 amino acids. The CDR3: CASSYRGQSTDTQYF. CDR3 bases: TGCGCCAGCAGCTACAGGGGGCAGAGTACAGATACGCAGTATTTT.

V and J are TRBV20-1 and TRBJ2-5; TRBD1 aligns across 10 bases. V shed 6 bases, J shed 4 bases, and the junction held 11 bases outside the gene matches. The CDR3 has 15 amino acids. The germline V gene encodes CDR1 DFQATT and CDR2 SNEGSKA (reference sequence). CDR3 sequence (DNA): TGCAGTGCCCCGAGTCGGACAGGGGGATTAGAGACCCAGTACTTC. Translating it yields CSAPSRTGGLETQYF.

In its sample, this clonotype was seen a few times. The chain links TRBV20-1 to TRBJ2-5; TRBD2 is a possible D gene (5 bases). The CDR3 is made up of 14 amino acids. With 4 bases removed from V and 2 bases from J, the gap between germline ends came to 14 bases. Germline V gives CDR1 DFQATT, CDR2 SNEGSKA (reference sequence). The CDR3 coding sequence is TGCAGTGCTATTATGGCGAGGGTACAAGAGACCCAGTACTTC. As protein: CSAIMARVQETQYF.

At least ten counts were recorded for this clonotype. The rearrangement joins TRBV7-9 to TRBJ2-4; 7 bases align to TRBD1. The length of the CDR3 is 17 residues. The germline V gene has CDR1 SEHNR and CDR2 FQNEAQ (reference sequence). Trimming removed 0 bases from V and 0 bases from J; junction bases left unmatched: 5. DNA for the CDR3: TGTGCCAGCAGCTTAGCCGCGCAGGGGGTAGCCAAAAACATTCAGTACTTC. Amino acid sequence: CASSLAAQGVAKNIQYF.

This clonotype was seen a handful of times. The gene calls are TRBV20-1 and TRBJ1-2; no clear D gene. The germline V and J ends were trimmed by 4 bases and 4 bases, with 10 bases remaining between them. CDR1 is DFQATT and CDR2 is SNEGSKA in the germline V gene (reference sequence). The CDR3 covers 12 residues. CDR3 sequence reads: CSAIRVGYGYTF. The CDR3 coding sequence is TGCAGTGCTATACGGGTTGGCTATGGCTACACCTTC.

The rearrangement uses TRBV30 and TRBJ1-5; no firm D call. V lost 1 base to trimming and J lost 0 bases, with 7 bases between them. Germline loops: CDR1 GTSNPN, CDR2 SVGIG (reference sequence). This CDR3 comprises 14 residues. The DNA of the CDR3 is TGTGCCTGGAGTGCCCTTAATAGCAATCAGCCCCAGCATTTT. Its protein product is CAWSALNSNQPQHF.

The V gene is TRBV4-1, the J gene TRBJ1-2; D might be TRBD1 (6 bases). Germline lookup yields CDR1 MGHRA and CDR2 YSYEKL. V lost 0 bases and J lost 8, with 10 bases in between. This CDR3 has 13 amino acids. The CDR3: CASSQEAGDGYTF. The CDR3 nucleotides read TGCGCCAGCAGCCAAGAGGCAGGGGACGGCTACACCTTC.

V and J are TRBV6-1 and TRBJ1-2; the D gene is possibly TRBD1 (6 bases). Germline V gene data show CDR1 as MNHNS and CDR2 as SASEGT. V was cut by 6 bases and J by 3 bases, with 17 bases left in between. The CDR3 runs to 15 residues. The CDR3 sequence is CASRREDSFYYGYTF. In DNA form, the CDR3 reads TGTGCCAGCAGACGCGAGGACAGCTTCTACTATGGCTACACCTTC.

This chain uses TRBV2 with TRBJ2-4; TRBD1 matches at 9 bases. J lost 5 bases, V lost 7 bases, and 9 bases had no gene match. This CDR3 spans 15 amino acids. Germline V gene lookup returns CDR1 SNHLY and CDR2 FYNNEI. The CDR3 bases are TGTGCCAGCACCGTGGACAGGGGTGGCGAAAACATTCAGTACTTC. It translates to CASTVDRGGENIQYF.

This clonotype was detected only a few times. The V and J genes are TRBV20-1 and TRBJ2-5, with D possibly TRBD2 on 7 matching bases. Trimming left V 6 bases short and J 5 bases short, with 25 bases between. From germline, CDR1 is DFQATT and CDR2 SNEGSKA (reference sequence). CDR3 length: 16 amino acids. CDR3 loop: CSAAIFGGGAGETQYF. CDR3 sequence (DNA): TGCAGTGCCGCGATTTTCGGTGGGGGGGCCGGGGAGACCCAGTACTTC.

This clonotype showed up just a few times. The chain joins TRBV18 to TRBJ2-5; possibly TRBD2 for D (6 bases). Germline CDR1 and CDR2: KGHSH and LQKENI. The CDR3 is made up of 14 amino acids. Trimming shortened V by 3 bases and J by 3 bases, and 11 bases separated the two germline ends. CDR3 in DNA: TGTGCCAGCTCACCGGGTCCGGGGGAAGAGACCCAGTACTTC. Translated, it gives CASSPGPGEETQYF.

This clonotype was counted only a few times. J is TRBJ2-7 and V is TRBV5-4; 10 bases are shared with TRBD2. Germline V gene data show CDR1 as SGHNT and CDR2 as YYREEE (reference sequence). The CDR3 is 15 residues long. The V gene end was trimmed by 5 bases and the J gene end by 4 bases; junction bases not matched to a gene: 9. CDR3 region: CASSLGTSVAYEQYF. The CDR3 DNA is TGTGCCAGCAGTCTCGGGACTAGCGTGGCGTACGAGCAGTACTTC.

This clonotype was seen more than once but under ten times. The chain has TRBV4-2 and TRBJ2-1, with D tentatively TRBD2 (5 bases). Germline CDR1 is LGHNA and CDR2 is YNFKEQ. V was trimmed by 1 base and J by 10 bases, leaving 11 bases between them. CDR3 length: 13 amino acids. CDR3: CASSQGPGVEQFF. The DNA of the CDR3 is TGTGCCAGCAGCCAAGGGCCCGGGGTCGAGCAGTTCTTC.

CDR3 DNA: TGCAGTGCTATCGGGGGGGCCGCTAGCACAGATACGCAGTATTTT. This encodes CSAIGGAASTDTQYF. The chain couples TRBV20-1 to TRBJ2-3; 8 bases align to TRBD2. The CDR3 loop spans 15 amino acids. CDR1 is DFQATT and CDR2 is SNEGSKA in the germline V gene (reference sequence). The V and J ends lost 4 bases and 0 bases, in that order; junction bases with no gene match: 6.

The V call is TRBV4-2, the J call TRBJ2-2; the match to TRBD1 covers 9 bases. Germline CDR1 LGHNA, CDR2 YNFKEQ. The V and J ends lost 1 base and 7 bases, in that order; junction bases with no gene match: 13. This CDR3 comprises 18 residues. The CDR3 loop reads CASSQGSARTGDDGELFF. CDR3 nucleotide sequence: TGTGCCAGCAGCCAAGGTTCTGCGAGGACAGGGGATGACGGGGAGCTGTTTTTT.

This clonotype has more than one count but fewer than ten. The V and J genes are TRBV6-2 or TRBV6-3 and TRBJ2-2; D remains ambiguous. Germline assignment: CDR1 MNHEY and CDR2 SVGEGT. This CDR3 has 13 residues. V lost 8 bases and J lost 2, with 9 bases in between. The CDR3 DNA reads TGTGCCAGCGGTGATCCTAACACCGGGGAGCTGTTTTTT. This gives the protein CASGDPNTGELFF.

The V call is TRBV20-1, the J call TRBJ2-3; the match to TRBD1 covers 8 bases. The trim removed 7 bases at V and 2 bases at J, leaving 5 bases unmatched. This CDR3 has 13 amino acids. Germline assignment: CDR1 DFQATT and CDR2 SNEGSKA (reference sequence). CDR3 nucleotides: TGCAGTGGTGGGACAGGACACACAGATACGCAGTATTTT. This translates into CSGGTGHTDTQYF.

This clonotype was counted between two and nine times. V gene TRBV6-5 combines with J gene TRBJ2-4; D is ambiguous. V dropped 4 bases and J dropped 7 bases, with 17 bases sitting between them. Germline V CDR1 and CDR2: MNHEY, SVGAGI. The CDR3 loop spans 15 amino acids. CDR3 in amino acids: CASSSNDPNGNIQYF. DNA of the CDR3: TGTGCCAGCAGTTCGAACGACCCGAACGGGAACATTCAGTACTTC.

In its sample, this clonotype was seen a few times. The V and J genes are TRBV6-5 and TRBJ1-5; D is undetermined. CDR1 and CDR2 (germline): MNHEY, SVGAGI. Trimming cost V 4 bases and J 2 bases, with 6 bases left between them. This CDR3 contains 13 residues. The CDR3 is CASSFNRNQPQHF. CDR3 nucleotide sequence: TGTGCCAGCAGTTTTAATCGCAATCAGCCCCAGCATTTT.

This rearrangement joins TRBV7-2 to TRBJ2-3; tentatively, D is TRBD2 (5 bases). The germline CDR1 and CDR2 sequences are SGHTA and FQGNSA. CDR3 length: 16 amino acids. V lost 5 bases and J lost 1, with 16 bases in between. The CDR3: CASSPRLQRRTDTQYF. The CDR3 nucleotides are TGTGCCAGCAGCCCTCGACTACAGCGGCGCACAGATACGCAGTATTTT.

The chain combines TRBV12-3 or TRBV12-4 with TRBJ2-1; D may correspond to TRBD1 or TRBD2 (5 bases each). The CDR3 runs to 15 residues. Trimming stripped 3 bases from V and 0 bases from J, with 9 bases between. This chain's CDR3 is CASSFRGHSYNEQFF. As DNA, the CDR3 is TGTGCCAGCAGTTTCCGGGGCCACTCCTACAATGAGCAGTTCTTC.

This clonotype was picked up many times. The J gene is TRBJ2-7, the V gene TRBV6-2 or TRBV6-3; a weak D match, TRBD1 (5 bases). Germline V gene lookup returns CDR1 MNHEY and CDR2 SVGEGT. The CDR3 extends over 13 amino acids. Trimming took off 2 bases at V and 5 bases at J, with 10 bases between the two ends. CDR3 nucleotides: TGTGCCAGCAGTTACAAGACAGTCGACGAGCAGTACGTC. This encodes CASSYKTVDEQYV.

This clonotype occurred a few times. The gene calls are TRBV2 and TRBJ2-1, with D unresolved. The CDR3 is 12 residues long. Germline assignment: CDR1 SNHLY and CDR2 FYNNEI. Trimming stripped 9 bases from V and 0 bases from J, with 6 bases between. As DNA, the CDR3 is TGTGCCAGGAGGAGCTCCTACAATGAGCAGTTCTTC. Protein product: CARRSSYNEQFF. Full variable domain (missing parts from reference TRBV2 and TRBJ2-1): EPEVTQTPSHQVTQMGQEVILRCVPISNHLYFYWYRQILGQKVEFLVSFYNNEISEKSEIFDDQFSVERPDGSNFTLKIRSTKLEDSAMYFCARRSSYNEQFFGPGTRLTVL.

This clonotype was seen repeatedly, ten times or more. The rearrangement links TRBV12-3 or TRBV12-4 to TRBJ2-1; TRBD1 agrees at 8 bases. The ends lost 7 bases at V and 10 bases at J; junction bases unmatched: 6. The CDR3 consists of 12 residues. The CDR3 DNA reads TGTGCCAGCACCAGGGACAGGCCGGAGCAGTTCTTC. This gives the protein CASTRDRPEQFF.

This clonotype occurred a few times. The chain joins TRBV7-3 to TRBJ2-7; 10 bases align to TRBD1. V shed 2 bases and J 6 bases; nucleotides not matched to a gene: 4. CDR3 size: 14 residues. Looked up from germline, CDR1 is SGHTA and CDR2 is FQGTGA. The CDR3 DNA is TGTGCCAGCAGCTTAGGGGACAGGGGATCCGAGCAGTACTTC. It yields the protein CASSLGDRGSEQYF.

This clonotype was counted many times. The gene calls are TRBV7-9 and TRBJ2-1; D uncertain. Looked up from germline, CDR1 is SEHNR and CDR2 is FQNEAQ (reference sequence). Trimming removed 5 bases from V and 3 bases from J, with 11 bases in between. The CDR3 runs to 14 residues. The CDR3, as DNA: TGTGCCAGCAGCCGAAGTGGCGGCTACAATGAGCAGTTCTTC. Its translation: CASSRSGGYNEQFF.

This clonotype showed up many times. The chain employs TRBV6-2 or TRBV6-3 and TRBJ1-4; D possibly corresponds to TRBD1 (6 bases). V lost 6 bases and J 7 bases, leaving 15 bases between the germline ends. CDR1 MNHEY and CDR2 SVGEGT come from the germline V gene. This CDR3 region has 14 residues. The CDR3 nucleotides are TGTGCCAGCAGACGTCCCACACAGGGTGAAAAACTGTTTTTT. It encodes CASRRPTQGEKLFF.

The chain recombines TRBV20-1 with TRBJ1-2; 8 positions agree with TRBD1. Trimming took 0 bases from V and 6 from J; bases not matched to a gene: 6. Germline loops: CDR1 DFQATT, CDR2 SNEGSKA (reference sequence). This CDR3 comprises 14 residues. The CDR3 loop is CSARDGTGANGYTF. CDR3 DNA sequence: TGCAGTGCTAGAGATGGGACAGGCGCTAATGGCTACACCTTC.

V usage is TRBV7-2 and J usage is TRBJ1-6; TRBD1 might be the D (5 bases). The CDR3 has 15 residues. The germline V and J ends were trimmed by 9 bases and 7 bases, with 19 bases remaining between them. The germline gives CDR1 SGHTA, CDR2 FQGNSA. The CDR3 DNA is TGTGCCAGTGTGGAGGGACGGGCGGGGAATTCACCCCTCCACTTT. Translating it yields CASVEGRAGNSPLHF.